This T cell receptor (beta chain) was captured in a study of PD-1 blockade in classical Hodgkin lymphoma (dated by TCRdb to 2020 to 2021). Notes on the research overall: Nivolumab dosing was 3 mg/kg intravenously every 2 weeks, continuing until either disease progression or unacceptable toxicity. To define a peripheral blood immune signature of response to PD-1 blockade in classical Hodgkin lymphoma, the study combined TCR beta sequencing with CyTOF.

The Qiagen DNeasy kit was used to extract genomic DNA from unsorted PBMCs and from the negatively selected CD4+ and CD8+ fractions. TCR beta CDR3 regions were amplified by immunoSEQ multiplex PCR using primers annealing to V and J segments. A synthetic immune receptor repertoire was used to minimize amplification bias, and remaining bias was computationally removed after sequencing. The original pipeline was this. Custom Python scripts were used to quantify repertoire diversity as the Shannon entropy index. Unsorted, CD4+ and CD8+ repertoires were analyzed separately, except in combined analyses where CD4+ and CD8+ sequences were merged in silico. Clonal expansion was defined as a frequency increase of at least 2-fold after treatment compared with C1D1, and clones undetected at baseline were assigned a pseudocount of 0.5. Clones with 0 or 1 copy at C1D1 were classified as singleton clones, and clones with 2 or more copies were classified as non-singleton clones. Clones expanded in unsorted samples were assigned a CD4+, CD8+ or unknown annotation through matching of protein sequences in sorted samples from the same patient. Wilcoxon tests on paired samples were used to test diversity changes from C1D1 to C4D1. TCRdb stores this immuneACCESS table with in-frame sequences only. Part of the clones is absent; in the studies checked, under half of the shortfall reflects unresolved V genes, and no reason is known for the rest. V and J calls and clone size follow that table, whereas D and trimming were derived from the DNA. For this sample there are around 9,000 clones; about 83% appear just once. The ten largest account for roughly 25% of the sample.

This specimen's time point label, per the study, means: cycle 4 day 1 (C4D1), after 5 to 7 weeks of nivolumab. All trial patients had relapsed after autologous stem cell transplantation, with cohorts A, B and C differing in prior brentuximab vedotin exposure. A total of over 55 patients with relapsed/refractory classical Hodgkin lymphoma made up the trial cohort, and each patient's best overall response was complete response, partial response or progressive disease. Single-agent nivolumab was administered to trial patients in the multi-cohort phase II CheckMate 205 trial. An independent review committee assessed best overall response by applying the 2007 International Working Group response criteria. PBMCs from the trial were collected at three points: immediately before nivolumab initiation (C1D1), and during therapy at cycle 2 day 1 and cycle 4 day 1. Peripheral blood was collected in 8 mL Vacutainer Cell Preparation Tubes, from which PBMCs were isolated by centrifugation and then cryopreserved.

Regarding this clone: Which antigen it targets is not known. The sample holds no much larger clone one base away, and base qualities are not on file.

CDR1 and CDR2, looked up from the germline V gene (reference sequence), are MNHNY and SVGAGI. The trim is 5 bases for V and 6 bases for J, with a gap of 14 bases between the germline ends. The CDR3 sequence holds 14 residues, the cysteine and phenylalanine included. Only the CDR3 part of the read is kept: 42 bases, read in frame from the first base. The investigation overall reported the following: A significant rise by C4D1 was seen in CD4+ but not CD8+ TCR diversity (p=0.0027 vs p=0.16), with the rise being most apparent in complete responders (p=0.02). The study was limited to a single clinical trial cohort, and causes of repertoire differences, possibly disease activity or prior therapy, remained undefined. Baseline TCR diversity was reported to be lower in newly diagnosed patients than in healthy donors, and even lower in relapsed/refractory patients. Lower diversity was observed in patients in whom nivolumab was started less than 1 year after ASCT, and these patients were excluded from later analyses so that confounding by immune reconstitution would be avoided. Trial patients achieving complete response had baseline diversity similar to newly diagnosed patients, whereas partial responders and progressors had significantly lower diversity.

The receptor was derived from a human donor with classical Hodgkin lymphoma. This chain joins TRBV6-6 to TRBJ1-3, with a weak D call of TRBD1 (6 bases match). The sequenced sample was peripheral blood mononuclear cells (PBMCs), obtained before the fourth cycle of nivolumab. The encoded CDR3 is CASSPGASPNTIYF. The sequenced DNA is TGTGCCAGCAGTCCAGGGGCCTCGCCAAACACCATATATTTT.